The clone carrying this T cell receptor beta chain was seen just once. Methods used by the authors: By means of reference gene primer amplification, nucleated cell counts were estimated. Clones were sequenced by immunoSEQ multiplex PCR, and TCRdb holds only the in-frame ones, with some missing. V, J and clone size were drawn from that table, and D and trimming were deduced from the DNA. This table holds 95,000 to 110,000 clones, more than 70% found once. The data belong to a study of blood T cell repertoires in COVID-19. Study information: Samples of COVID-19 (acute and convalescent) were obtained from the United States, Italy and Spain. From T cells, B-cell-depleted T cells, or PBMCs came the material, which was cDNA or gDNA.

The V gene's germline CDR1 is ENHRY and CDR2 SYGVKD. The V end was cut by 4 bases, the J end by 3 bases, with 6 bases between. This CDR3 spans 12 amino acids. The chain employs TRBV10-3 and TRBJ1-2; possible D gene TRBD1, 6 bases. Source material: peripheral blood. The receptor comes from a woman aged 80 or over in a cohort sampled during active COVID-19. Written as DNA, the CDR3 is TGTGCCATCAGTGGGACAGACTATGGCTACACCTTC. It is translated as CAISGTDYGYTF.